Listed here is a single TCR beta chain. Its matching antigen is unknown. Some clones are missing from TCRdb's copy, which holds only in-frame ones; the method was immunoSEQ multiplex PCR. The sample consists of around 64,000 clones, about nine tenths of them appearing once. Trimming cost V 6 bases and J 2 bases, with 11 bases left between them. Germline CDR1 reads MGHRA; CDR2 reads YSYEKL. The length of the CDR3 is 13 residues. The record originates from a study of OX40 agonist ivuxolimab in advanced cancers. The wider study: Patients' therapy was ivuxolimab, an antibody that acts as an agonist of OX40 (CD134). Two patients with cutaneous melanoma and one with hepatocellular carcinoma, three in total, showed partial responses.

Study findings and constraints: Clonal expansion from baseline to week 6 occurred in both CD4+ and CD8+ T cells. Relative to CD4+ cells, CD8+ T cells on average had more expanded clones.

The sequence derives from an adult with an advanced solid tumor such as melanoma, head and neck, liver or kidney cancer. The sample consisted of CD4+ or CD8+ T cells sorted from blood, taken in a trial of the OX40 agonist ivuxolimab. V is TRBV4-1 and J is TRBJ2-7; perhaps TRBD1 as D (6 bases). This chain's CDR3 is CASSLAGAYEQYF. CDR3 bases: TGCGCCAGCAGTCTTGCAGGGGCCTACGAGCAGTACTTC.